This T cell receptor beta chain was captured in a study of blood T cell repertoires in COVID-19. Across the whole study: Nucleic acid was either cDNA or gDNA, and it came from T cells, B-cell-depleted T cells, or PBMCs.

Sequenced by immunoSEQ multiplex PCR; TCRdb stores in-frame clones only, minus some. The sample records some 200,000 clones, 80% to 90% being singletons. Trimming removed 5 bases from V and 5 bases from J; junction bases left unmatched: 4. Per the germline V gene, CDR1 is MNHEY and CDR2 is SVGAGI. This CDR3 has 14 amino acids. This chain joins TRBV6-5 and TRBJ1-5; 9 bases line up with TRBD1. Sequenced material: PBMCs or T cells enriched from blood (not recorded which). This sequence was found in a man aged 40-55 years who had recovered from COVID-19. The chain's CDR3 is CASSQRQGDQPQHF. In DNA, the CDR3 is TGTGCCAGCAGTCAGAGACAGGGGGATCAGCCCCAGCATTTT.